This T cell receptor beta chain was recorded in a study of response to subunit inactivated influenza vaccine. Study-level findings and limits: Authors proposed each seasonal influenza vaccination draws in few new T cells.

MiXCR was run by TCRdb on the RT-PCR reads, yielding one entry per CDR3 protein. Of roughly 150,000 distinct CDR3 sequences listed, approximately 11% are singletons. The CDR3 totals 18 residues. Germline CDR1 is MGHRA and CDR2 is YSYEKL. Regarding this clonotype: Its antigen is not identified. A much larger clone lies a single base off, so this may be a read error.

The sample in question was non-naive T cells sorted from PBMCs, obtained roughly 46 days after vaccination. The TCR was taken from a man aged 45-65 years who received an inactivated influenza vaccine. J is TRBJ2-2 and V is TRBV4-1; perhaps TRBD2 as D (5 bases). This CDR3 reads CASSQKSQRESYTGELLF. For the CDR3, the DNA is TGCGCCAGCAGCCAAAAAAGTCAAAGGGAAAGTTACACCGGGGAGCTGTTATTT.